The present T cell receptor (beta chain) was sequenced within a study of blood T cell repertoires in COVID-19. Measured with immunoSEQ multiplex PCR; TCRdb has only the in-frame clones, and not every one. The data hold about 330,000 clones, with roughly 90% observed a single time. CDR1 and CDR2 from the germline V gene are SGHTA and FQGTGA. The CDR3 contains 15 residues. With 5 bases removed from V and 1 base from J, the gap between germline ends came to 14 bases. This clonotype originated in a man between 18 and 35 years old who had recovered from COVID-19. The specimen sequenced was peripheral blood. This sequence joins TRBV7-3 and TRBJ1-1; D may be TRBD1 (5 bases). The CDR3 here is CASSGDGTKNTEAFF. The CDR3 region has the DNA TGTGCCAGCAGCGGCGATGGGACTAAGAACACTGAAGCTTTCTTT.